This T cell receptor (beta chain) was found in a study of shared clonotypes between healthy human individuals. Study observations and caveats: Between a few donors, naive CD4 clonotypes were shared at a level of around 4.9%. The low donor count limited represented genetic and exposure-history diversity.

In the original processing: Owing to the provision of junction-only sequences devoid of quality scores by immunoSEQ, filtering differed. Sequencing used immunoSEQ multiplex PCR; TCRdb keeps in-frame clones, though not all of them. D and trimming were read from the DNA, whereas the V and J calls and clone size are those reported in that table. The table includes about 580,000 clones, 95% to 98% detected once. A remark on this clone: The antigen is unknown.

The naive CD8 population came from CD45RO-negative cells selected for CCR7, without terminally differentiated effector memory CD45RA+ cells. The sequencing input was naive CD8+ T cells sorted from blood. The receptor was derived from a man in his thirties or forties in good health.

The CDR3 DNA sequence: TGTGCCAGCAGTTTGTTAGGGACTAGCGGGTTAGACGGGGAGCTGTTTTTT. It encodes CASSLLGTSGLDGELFF. The chain has TRBV27 and TRBJ2-2; 12 bases are shared with TRBD2. The CDR3 length is 17 residues. The V gene end was trimmed by 3 bases and the J gene end by 7 bases; junction bases not matched to a gene: 9. Per germline, CDR1 MNHEY and CDR2 SMNVEV (reference sequence).